These 16 T cell receptor beta chains were all obtained from the same sample, sequenced in a study of regulatory T cells in long-lasting Graves disease. The sample's time point: newly diagnosed GD, antithyroid drugs for less than 3 months. Isolated PBMC RNA provided the starting material for the TCR library. Building the TCR beta libraries relied on iRepertoire HTBI primers, and CDR3 regions underwent Arm-PCR. TCRdb used MiXCR to reprocess the multiplex PCR reads, holding one entry per CDR3 protein. This repertoire shows under 700,000 distinct CDR3 sequences, around 15% found once; its top ten account for about 25%. A further study also used this sample, focusing on T cells in Graves' hyperthyroidism and ophthalmopathy.

Sequenced material: peripheral blood mononuclear cells (PBMCs), taken at new diagnosis, from a patient treated with antithyroid drugs. The receptor set was obtained from a woman aged 40-60 years with Graves disease.

This clonotype was recorded at least ten times. Here the CDR3 DNA reads TGTGCCAGCAGTGAATCGGCGGGGGGCACAGATACGCAGTATTTT. It specifies CASSESAGGTDTQYF. The rearrangement uses TRBV6-2 or TRBV6-3 and TRBJ2-3, with 7 bases aligning to TRBD2. Per the germline V gene, CDR1 is MNHEY and CDR2 is SVGEGT. The CDR3 covers 15 residues. Trimming took 5 bases from V and 1 from J; bases not matched to a gene: 6.

Ten or more counts support this clonotype. The chain recombines TRBV29-1 with TRBJ2-1; 12 nucleotides line up with TRBD2. Germline CDR1 is SQVTM and CDR2 is ANQGSEA. This CDR3 has 17 residues. The V gene end was trimmed by 1 base and the J gene end by 1 base; junction bases not matched to a gene: 5. In DNA form, the CDR3 reads TGCAGCGTTGAAGGGGCTAGCGGGGGGGCGTCCTACAATGAGCAGTTCTTC. It is translated as CSVEGASGGASYNEQFF.

This clonotype was seen more than once but under ten times. The chain links TRBV9 to TRBJ2-7, with D possibly being TRBD1 or TRBD2 (5 bases each). This CDR3 has 15 amino acids. CDR1 SGDLS and CDR2 YYNGEE come from the germline V gene. V gave up 2 bases and J gave up 5 bases, with 17 bases separating them. The CDR3 is CASSVSEGPPDEQYF. The CDR3 nucleotides read TGTGCCAGCAGCGTTAGCGAGGGACCTCCCGACGAGCAGTACTTC.

This clonotype showed up many times. V gene TRBV20-1 combines with J gene TRBJ2-5, with D tentatively TRBD1 (6 bases). CDR1 is DFQATT and CDR2 is SNEGSKA in the germline V gene (reference sequence). V dropped 3 bases and J dropped 0 bases, with 8 bases sitting between them. The CDR3 runs to 13 residues. The CDR3 spells CSARWDNQETQYF. Here the CDR3 DNA reads TGCAGTGCTAGGTGGGACAACCAAGAGACCCAGTACTTC.

At least ten counts were recorded for this clonotype. The chain carries TRBV5-1 and TRBJ2-7; TRBD1 aligns across 9 bases. The germline gives CDR1 SGHRS, CDR2 YFSETQ. The CDR3 sequence is 15 residues long. V gave up 3 bases and J gave up 0 bases; unmatched junction bases: 4. CDR3: CASSYGTGSSYEQYF. In DNA, the CDR3 is TGCGCCAGCAGCTACGGGACAGGGAGCTCCTACGAGCAGTACTTC.

To note about this clonotype: A much larger clone differs by one base, so this may be a read error. The gene calls are TRBV20-1 and TRBJ2-3; 8 nucleotides align to TRBD1. The J call may be faulty, since TRBJ2-1 better matches the DNA end. This CDR3 has 14 residues. Looked up from germline, CDR1 is DFQATT and CDR2 is SNEGSKA (reference sequence). The CDR3 bases are TGCAGTGCCCTCCCCGACAGGGGCACCTACGAGCAGTTCTTC. Amino acids: CSALPDRGTYEQFF.

This clonotype was counted once. DNA of the CDR3: TGTGCCAGCAGCCTCGTAAAGGGGGGGACCGGGGAGCTGTTTTTT. This gives the protein CASSLVKGGTGELFF. The chain employs TRBV7-9 and TRBJ2-2, with D perhaps TRBD2 (7 bases). The CDR3 extends over 15 amino acids. The V and J ends lost 5 bases and 5 bases respectively, with 15 bases between them. Germline CDR1 reads SEHNR; CDR2 reads FQNEAQ (reference sequence).

Here the CDR3 DNA reads TGCGCCAGCAGCCTCCAAGTCGTTCCAGGGGCCGCTAGCGGCTACACCTTC. It translates to CASSLQVVPGAASGYTF. This rearrangement joins TRBV4-1 to TRBJ1-2, with a weak D call TRBD1 (6 bases). The CDR3 contains 17 residues. Germline loops: CDR1 MGHRA, CDR2 YSYEKL. Deletions cut 4 bases from V and 8 bases from J, with 26 bases between.

Regarding this clonotype: A much larger clone sits a single nucleotide away, making a read error possible. The rearrangement links TRBV28 to TRBJ2-3, with D possibly being TRBD1 (6 bases). This CDR3 is 13 amino acids long. V was trimmed by 11 bases and J by 4 bases, leaving 16 bases between them. Germline V gene data show CDR1 as MDHEN and CDR2 as SYDVKM. Here the CDR3 DNA reads TGTGCCGGCAATTTAGGGGGTGCAGATACGCAGTATTTT. Amino acids: CAGNLGGADTQYF. Filled out from reference TRBV28 and TRBJ2-3, the complete variable domain reads DVKVTQSSRYLVKRTGEKVFLECVQDMDHENMFWYRQDPGLGLRLIYFSYDVKMKEKGDIPEGYSVSREKKERFSLILESASTNQTSMYLCAGNLGGADTQYFGPGTRLTVL.

This chain links TRBV2 with TRBJ1-1, with D possibly being TRBD1 (6 bases). Germline V CDR1 and CDR2: SNHLY, FYNNEI. V lost 9 bases and J lost 4, with 15 bases in between. This CDR3 contains 13 residues. CDR3 loop: CARTGSSTTEAFF. CDR3 nucleotide sequence: TGTGCCAGGACAGGTTCCTCGACCACTGAAGCTTTCTTT.

This clonotype is a singleton in its sample. A junction end diverges from the germline sequence, so it may reflect a read error. The V call is TRBV2, the J call TRBJ2-5, with 9 nucleotides matching TRBD2. This CDR3 has 16 amino acids. In germline, CDR1 is SNHLY, CDR2 FYNNEI. CDR3 bases: TGTACCAGCAGCCCCCCCGAGGGCGGGGGGGCAAAGACCCAGTACTTC. Translated, it gives CTSSPPEGGGAKTQYF.

This clonotype turned up a few times. The V and J genes are TRBV12-3 or TRBV12-4 and TRBJ1-1; D gene unclear. This CDR3 is built from 16 residues. V was clipped by 3 bases and J by 3 bases, with 17 bases between them. The CDR3 nucleotides read TGTGCCAGCAGTTTGGGCGGCTTGGGGATTCACACTGAAGCTTTCTTT. It is translated as CASSLGGLGIHTEAFF.

This clonotype showed up many times. This chain uses TRBV12-3 or TRBV12-4 with TRBJ1-2; possibly TRBD1 for D (6 bases). Trimming removed 5 bases from V and 6 bases from J, with 13 bases in between. CDR3 length equals 13 residues. CDR3 loop: CASSPLTGDGYTF. In DNA form, the CDR3 reads TGTGCCAGCAGTCCCTTGACAGGAGATGGCTACACCTTC.

Many counts were recorded for this clonotype. The V call is TRBV7-3, the J call TRBJ2-1; D perhaps matches TRBD2 (7 bases). Germline V gives CDR1 SGHTA, CDR2 FQGTGA. The CDR3 length is 15 residues. V was trimmed by 5 bases and J by 7 bases, leaving 18 bases between them. CDR3 sequence (DNA): TGTGCCAGCAGCCCAAGGCCGGCGGGGGCTAATGAGCAGTTCTTC. This gives the protein CASSPRPAGANEQFF.

This clonotype appeared many times. The rearrangement uses TRBV12-3 or TRBV12-4 and TRBJ1-6, with D hard to call. Trimming removed 6 bases at V and 15 bases at J, with 15 bases between. The CDR3 has 12 amino acids. The CDR3 DNA is TGTGCCAGCAGCCGCGACCGGGTGATCCTCCACTTT. This encodes CASSRDRVILHF.

The chain couples TRBV4-2 to TRBJ1-2; tentative D call: TRBD1 (5 bases). The CDR3 has 15 amino acids. Germline values: CDR1 LGHNA, CDR2 YNFKEQ. V gave up 0 bases and J gave up 6 bases, with 14 bases separating them. The CDR3 here is CASSQEIRGRDGYTF. In DNA, the CDR3 is TGTGCCAGCAGCCAAGAAATACGGGGGAGGGATGGCTACACCTTC.